This T cell receptor (beta chain) emerged from a study of cytomegalovirus exposure and HLA in healthy donors. Trimming removed 2 bases from V and 5 bases from J, with 16 bases in between. The germline CDR1 and CDR2 sequences are SGHRS and YFSETQ. The CDR3 spans 15 residues. The PCR employed 60 Vbeta primers together with 13 Jbeta primers. Some clones are missing from TCRdb's copy, which holds only in-frame ones; the method was immunoSEQ multiplex PCR. The table includes about 160,000 clones, around four fifths detected once. The sequence was obtained from a female donor in good health and CMV-seronegative. Sequences were obtained from PBMCs. This chain connects TRBV5-1 to TRBJ2-5; TRBD1 is a possible D gene (6 bases). The CDR3 sequence is CASSLFGQTGETQYF. CDR3 nucleotide sequence: TGCGCCAGCAGCTTATTCGGACAGACTGGGGAGACCCAGTACTTC.